This T cell receptor (beta chain) was sequenced during a study of cytotoxic CD8 clonotypes in ibrutinib-treated CLL. Between the trimmed V and J ends, which lost 0 bases and 4 bases, there was a span of 9 bases. The CDR3 extends over 15 amino acids. CDR1 and CDR2 (germline): LGHNA, YNFKEQ. TCRdb's copy holds only in-frame clones and misses some; the assay was immunoSEQ multiplex PCR. This sample has about 150,000 clones, with about 78% found just once. The V and J genes are TRBV4-2 and TRBJ1-4; D call uncertain. The material sequenced was PBMCs, taken after 24 months of ibrutinib treatment. The receptor comes from a human donor with chronic lymphocytic leukemia. Here the CDR3 DNA reads TGTGCCAGCAGCCAAGAATTTGGAGGTAATGAAAAACTGTTTTTT. Its protein product is CASSQEFGGNEKLFF.